Listed here are 10 T cell receptor beta chains from one sample, sequenced in a study of T cell responses to AZD1222 COVID-19 vaccine. Libraries were prepared by immunoSEQ multiplex PCR; TCRdb keeps only in-frame clonotypes and omits some of them. The data hold about 120,000 clones, with 75% to 90% observed a single time. The sample in question was peripheral blood, obtained on day 0 of AZD1222 vaccination. These receptors originate from an adult in good health.

The chain combines TRBV19 with TRBJ2-2; D gene unclear. Per the germline V gene, CDR1 is LNHDA and CDR2 is SQIVND (reference sequence). V lost 3 bases and J lost 2, with 7 bases in between. This CDR3 has 14 amino acids. The CDR3 region has the DNA TGTGCCAGTAGTATCGGATCCAACACCGGGGAGCTGTTTTTT. It specifies CASSIGSNTGELFF.

In its sample, this clone was seen a few times. V usage is TRBV12-5 and J usage is TRBJ2-1; D is perhaps TRBD2 (5 bases). Trimming shortened V by 1 base and J by 6 bases, and 7 bases separated the two germline ends. Germline V gene data show CDR1 as LGHNT and CDR2 as FRNRAP. There are 13 residues in the CDR3. In nucleotides, the CDR3 is TGTGCTAGTGGTTTGGGAACTAGCAATGAGCAGTTCTTC. Translated, it gives CASGLGTSNEQFF.

The CDR3 DNA is TGCGCCAGCAGCCCAGGACTAGCGGGGTTAATCGAGCAGTACTTC. This encodes CASSPGLAGLIEQYF. This chain connects TRBV5-1 to TRBJ2-7; 12 nucleotides line up with TRBD2. The CDR3 runs to 15 residues. Trimming cost V 4 bases and J 6 bases; bases outside gene matches: 8. Germline loops: CDR1 SGHRS, CDR2 YFSETQ.

The J gene is TRBJ1-2, the V gene TRBV12-5; tentatively, D is TRBD1 (5 bases). V was clipped by 5 bases and J by 7 bases, with 23 bases between them. The CDR3 totals 16 residues. Per the germline V gene, CDR1 is LGHNT and CDR2 is FRNRAP. The DNA for the CDR3 is TGTGCTAGTGGTCCCGCCGGGACGTCCTTAATCGGTGGCTACACCTTC. Its protein is CASGPAGTSLIGGYTF.

This chain joins TRBV5-4 and TRBJ2-1; TRBD2 agrees at 7 bases. The V segment lost 3 bases and the J segment 0 bases; nucleotides outside the gene matches: 9. CDR3 size: 17 residues. Germline assignment: CDR1 SGHNT and CDR2 YYREEE (reference sequence). CDR3 sequence (DNA): TGTGCCAGCAGCTCCCCCTCGGGGGGAGTCTCCTACAATGAGCAGTTCTTC. It specifies CASSSPSGGVSYNEQFF.

The gene calls are TRBV9 and TRBJ2-3; D is possibly TRBD1 or TRBD2 (5 bases each). The germline V gene has CDR1 SGDLS and CDR2 YYNGEE. CDR3 size: 14 residues. The V and J ends lost 4 bases and 5 bases respectively, with 14 bases between them. The DNA of the CDR3 is TGTGCCAGCAGCTCCCAACGGGGCGGAGATACGCAGTATTTT. Translation: CASSSQRGGDTQYF.

The chain links TRBV28 to TRBJ2-3, with TRBD2 matching 12 bases. The CDR3 is made up of 17 amino acids. V shed 2 bases and J 0 bases; nucleotides not matched to a gene: 3. Germline values: CDR1 MDHEN, CDR2 SYDVKM. CDR3: CASSLRTSGTSTDTQYF. CDR3 DNA: TGTGCCAGCAGTTTACGGACTAGCGGGACTAGCACAGATACGCAGTATTTT.

The V call is TRBV18, the J call TRBJ1-1, with D possibly TRBD1 on 5 matching bases. CDR3 length: 15 residues. Germline V gene data show CDR1 as KGHSH and CDR2 as LQKENI. The V gene lost 3 bases and the J gene lost 1 base, with 12 bases spanning the gap. CDR3 coding DNA: TGTGCCAGCTCACCCCAGAGGGACTCGAACACTGAAGCTTTCTTT. The encoded protein is CASSPQRDSNTEAFF.

The chain links TRBV6-5 to TRBJ2-2; D is possibly TRBD2 (5 bases). Germline lookup yields CDR1 MNHEY and CDR2 SVGAGI. The CDR3 covers 15 residues. Deletions cut 0 bases from V and 4 bases from J, with 9 bases between. The DNA for the CDR3 is TGTGCCAGCAGTTACTCGAGGGCAGCCACCGGGGAGCTGTTTTTT. It yields the protein CASSYSRAATGELFF.

The V gene is TRBV6-2 or TRBV6-3, the J gene TRBJ1-1; weak D call: TRBD1 (6 bases). Germline CDR1 MNHEY, CDR2 SVGEGT. The V gene lost 2 bases and the J gene lost 5 bases, with 12 bases spanning the gap. CDR3 size: 14 residues. CDR3 sequence reads: CASSYEGGGTEAFF. The CDR3 DNA sequence: TGTGCCAGCAGTTACGAGGGGGGGGGAACTGAAGCTTTCTTT.